This record concerns one TCR beta chain sequence. This sample is drawn from a study of regulatory T cells in long-lasting Graves disease. Building the TCR beta libraries relied on iRepertoire HTBI primers, and CDR3 regions underwent Arm-PCR. TCRdb redid the calling of the multiplex PCR reads with MiXCR, one entry per CDR3 protein. This repertoire shows 350,000 to 500,000 distinct CDR3 sequences, around 23% found once; its top ten account for roughly an eighth. Time point here: persistent/refractory GD, antithyroid drugs over 5 years with positive TRAb. Following extraction of RNA from PBMCs, that RNA was used to make the TCR library. The source is a female donor with Graves disease. Sequencing was performed on peripheral blood mononuclear cells (PBMCs), taken when the disease was refractory, from a patient treated with antithyroid drugs.

The CDR3 DNA is TGCAGCGTTGAAAGGGCAGGGGAGGGGGAGGACTACGAGCAGTTCTTC. Translated, it gives CSVERAGEGEDYEQFF. The gene calls are TRBV29-1 and TRBJ2-1, with a weak D call TRBD2 (7 bases). The V gene's germline CDR1 is SQVTM and CDR2 ANQGSEA. The CDR3 is 16 amino acids. Trimming took off 2 bases at V and 10 bases at J, with 24 bases between the two ends.